The T cell receptor beta chain under discussion was sequenced for a study of radiotherapy plus CTLA-4 blockade in lung cancer. Patients had chemo-refractory metastatic non-small-cell lung cancer and received focal radiation plus CTLA-4 blockade that used ipilimumab. This clone is a singleton in its sample. Its antigen is still unknown. The CDR3 loop spans 14 amino acids. CDR1 and CDR2 (germline): MNHNS, SASEGT. Trimming cost V 2 bases and J 10 bases; bases outside gene matches: 4. Sequenced by immunoSEQ multiplex PCR; TCRdb stores in-frame clones only, minus some. The sample consists of 110,000 or so clones, about 83% of them appearing once. Overall study findings and caveats: TCR clones of tumor origin grew in blood after radiotherapy plus ipilimumab.

The receptor comes from a human donor with non-small cell lung cancer who had a partial response to radiotherapy plus ipilimumab. Material: peripheral blood, obtained from a patient treated with radiotherapy plus ipilimumab. V gene TRBV6-1 combines with J gene TRBJ1-6, with 8 bases lining up with TRBD1. DNA for the CDR3: TGTGCCAGCAGTGAACCAGACAGGGGATCACCCCTCCACTTT. Residues: CASSEPDRGSPLHF.